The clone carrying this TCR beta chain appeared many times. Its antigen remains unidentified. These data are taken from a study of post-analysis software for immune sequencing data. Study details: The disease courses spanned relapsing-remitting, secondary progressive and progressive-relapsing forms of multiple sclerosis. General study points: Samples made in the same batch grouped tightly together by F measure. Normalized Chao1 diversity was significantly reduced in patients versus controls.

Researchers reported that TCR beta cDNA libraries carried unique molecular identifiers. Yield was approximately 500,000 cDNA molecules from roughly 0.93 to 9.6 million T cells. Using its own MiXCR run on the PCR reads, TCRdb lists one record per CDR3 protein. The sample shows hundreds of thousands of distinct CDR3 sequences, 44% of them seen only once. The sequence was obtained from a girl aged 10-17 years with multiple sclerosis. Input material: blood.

The CDR3 bases are TGCAGTGCTAGAGGGACACCCGAAAATGGCTACACCTTC. Protein sequence: CSARGTPENGYTF. The chain links TRBV20-1 to TRBJ1-2; perhaps TRBD1 as D (5 bases). Looked up from germline, CDR1 is DFQATT and CDR2 is SNEGSKA (reference sequence). Trimming cost V 1 base and J 6 bases, with 12 bases left between them. The CDR3 runs 13 residues.